This T cell receptor (beta chain) stems from a study of cytomegalovirus exposure and HLA in healthy donors. Comment on this clone: Its cognate antigen is unknown.

Study results and limitations: The study carried out a later analysis of TCR beta sequences. It associated some 15,000 of them with specific HLA alleles at a false discovery rate of 0.05.

The V and J ends lost 3 bases and 11 bases, in that order; junction bases with no gene match: 7. The CDR3 totals 12 residues. Germline CDR1 SNHLY, CDR2 FYNNEI. This PCR relied on a set of 60 Vbeta primers and 13 Jbeta primers. Clones were sequenced by immunoSEQ multiplex PCR, and TCRdb holds only the in-frame ones, with some missing. Of 90,000 to 130,000 clones listed, 75% to 85% are singletons. Sequenced material: PBMCs. This chain joins TRBV2 and TRBJ2-7; 7 bases agree with TRBD1. The clonotype was recovered from a woman under 30 in good health and CMV-seropositive. The chain's CDR3 is CASSDRDRKKYF. In DNA, the CDR3 is TGTGCCAGCAGTGATCGGGACAGAAAAAAGTACTTC.